A selection of T cell receptor beta chains follows, all from one sample in a study of blood T cell repertoires in COVID-19. Produced via immunoSEQ multiplex PCR; TCRdb's table is partial and in-frame only. The sample records 200,000 to 300,000 clones, around nine tenths being singletons. The sequenced sample consisted of peripheral blood. These receptors were taken from a man aged 25 to 40 with COVID-19, enrolled during active disease. Both conserved end residues are part of each CDR3. Fields, in order: D gene, J gene, V gene, clone size, CDR3 DNA, CDR3 protein. The D gene is left open where the match is weak. Rows give clone size only sometimes, using once, few, many, or a class for an expanded clone.

>-|TRBJ1-4|TRBV5-1|-
TGCGCCAGCAGTCTCGACAGACCTAATGAAAAACTGTTTTTT
CASSLDRPNEKLFF
>-|TRBJ1-2|TRBV12-5|-
TGTGCTAGTGCCCGGACGGGGGACTATGGCTACACCTTC
CASARTGDYGYTF
>TRBD1|TRBJ1-5|TRBV24-1|-
TGTGCCACCGGGAAGACAGGGGGCCGGCAGCCCCAGCATTTT
CATGKTGGRQPQHF
>-|TRBJ1-1|TRBV6-6|-
TGTGCCAGCAGCAAGGGGGTCGCTGAAGCTTTCTTT
CASSKGVAEAFF
>TRBD2|TRBJ2-7|TRBV24-1|-
TGTGCCACCAGTGAACCCCCCTGGCGGGAGAACAAATACGAGCAGTACTTC
CATSEPPWRENKYEQYF
>TRBD1|TRBJ2-5|TRBV6-1|once
TGTGCCAGCAGTGAATTTATCAGGGGGCAGACCCAGTACTTC
CASSEFIRGQTQYF
>TRBD1|TRBJ1-4|TRBV6-5|-
TGTGCCAGCAGTCCACGCAGGGGGGCTTTTGAAAAACTGTTTTTT
CASSPRRGAFEKLFF
>TRBD2|TRBJ2-1|TRBV3-1/TRBV3-2|few
TGTGCCAGCAGCCTCCATGGGGGGGGACCTAATGAGCAGTTCTTC
CASSLHGGGPNEQFF
>-|TRBJ2-3|TRBV30|-
TGTGCCTGGAGTTACACAAAGACAGATACGCAGTATTTT
CAWSYTKTDTQYF
>-|TRBJ1-1|TRBV11-2|once
TGTGCCAGCAGCGACGAGGGGGGGCGATTTATGGGAGCTTTCTTT
CASSDEGGRFMGAFF
>TRBD1|TRBJ2-7|TRBV5-1|once
TGCGCCAGCAGCAGGGGACAGGGGGCCAGCAACGAGCAGTACTTC
CASSRGQGASNEQYF
>TRBD1|TRBJ2-5|TRBV7-3|-
TGTGCCAGCAGCCAGGGGACAGGGTCGTCGGGGGAGACCCAGTACTTC
CASSQGTGSSGETQYF
>TRBD2|TRBJ2-1|TRBV27|-
TGTGCCAGCAGGCGGACTAGCGGGGGGGCATTGAATGAGCAGTTCTTC
CASRRTSGGALNEQFF
>TRBD1|TRBJ1-1|TRBV19|-
TGTGCCAGTCGTCCCCACAGGGGAGTAACTGAAGCTTTCTTT
CASRPHRGVTEAFF
>-|TRBJ2-2|TRBV21-1|-
TGTGCCAGCAGACCGCCCTATCACGGGGAGCTGTTTTTT
CASRPPYHGELFF
>-|TRBJ1-6|TRBV2|-
TGTGCCAGCACCGGGACTCTGAGCCCGAATTCACCCCTCCACTTT
CASTGTLSPNSPLHF
>TRBD2|TRBJ2-3|TRBV7-3|-
TGTGCCAGCAGCTTAAACCCCCGGGTAGCGGGGGGCACAGATACGCAGTATTTT
CASSLNPRVAGGTDTQYF
>TRBD1|TRBJ2-7|TRBV7-7|-
TGTGCCAGCAGCTTGGGACAGGGATTCCACGAGCAGTACTTC
CASSLGQGFHEQYF
>TRBD2|TRBJ2-3|TRBV10-3|-
TGTGCCATCAGTGAGTCGACGGCTAGCGGGGGGAAAGATACGCAGTATTTT
CAISESTASGGKDTQYF
>TRBD1|TRBJ1-6|TRBV28|-
TGTGCCAGCAGTTTGGGGACAGGGCGGTCACCCCTCCACTTT
CASSLGTGRSPLHF
>-|TRBJ1-5|TRBV9|-
TGTGCCAGCAGCGTAGGGGTGGGGGGGAATCAGCCCCAGCATTTT
CASSVGVGGNQPQHF
>TRBD1|TRBJ1-3|TRBV12-3/TRBV12-4|-
TGTGCCACCGGACAGGGGGCTGGAAACACCATATATTTT
CATGQGAGNTIYF
>TRBD1|TRBJ2-3|TRBV19|once
TGTGCCAGTAGTATCCAGGGGGCAGATACGCAGTATTTT
CASSIQGADTQYF
>-|TRBJ1-5|TRBV4-1|-
TGCGCCAGCAGCCAATTAACGGGCAATCAGCCCCAGCATTTT
CASSQLTGNQPQHF
>-|TRBJ1-1|TRBV12-3/TRBV12-4|once
TGTGCCAGCAGATTCCAGGGGAACACTGAAGCTTTCTTT
CASRFQGNTEAFF
>-|TRBJ1-2|TRBV27|-
TGTGCCAGCACAGCCGGGACAAGTTATGGCTACACCTTC
CASTAGTSYGYTF
>TRBD1|TRBJ1-5|TRBV19|-
TGTGCCAGTAGTATATCTCCGGGCGGGACAGTTGATCAGCCCCAGCATTTT
CASSISPGGTVDQPQHF
>TRBD1|TRBJ2-1|TRBV6-6|once
TGTGCCAGCAGTTACTCGAGAGCAGGGGGCGAAAATGAGCAGTTCTTC
CASSYSRAGGENEQFF
>-|TRBJ2-1|TRBV27|-
TGTGCCAGCAGTTTATGGTCAGGTCCAGCCTCATACAATGAGCAGTTCTTC
CASSLWSGPASYNEQFF
>-|TRBJ2-3|TRBV2|-
TGTGCCAGCAGTGTCAGGGAAGATACGCAGTATTTT
CASSVREDTQYF
>-|TRBJ1-1|TRBV29-1|-
TGCAGCGTTGCGGGATTTCAGGGGACTGAAGCTTTCTTT
CSVAGFQGTEAFF
>TRBD2|TRBJ2-1|TRBV2|-
TGTGCCAGCACCCCGGGGGGGCCCTACAATGAGCAGTTCTTC
CASTPGGPYNEQFF
>-|TRBJ2-5|TRBV20-1|-
TGCAGTGCTAGTCAAGGGGCTCGGGAGACCCAGTACTTC
CSASQGARETQYF
>-|TRBJ1-6|TRBV2|-
TGTGCCAGCAGTGATTCGGGAAAACCCCTCCACTTT
CASSDSGKPLHF
>-|TRBJ2-7|TRBV4-2|-
TGTGCCAGCAGCCAAGAAGGGGGGGGCGGGGCCGAGCAGTACTTC
CASSQEGGGGAEQYF
>TRBD1|TRBJ1-2|TRBV2|-
TGTGCCAGCAGTGAAGGGGTTGGACAGGGGTATGGCTACACCTTC
CASSEGVGQGYGYTF
>TRBD1|TRBJ1-1|TRBV9|-
TGTGCCAGCAGCGCGGCCGGACAGGGTTACACTGAAGCTTTCTTT
CASSAAGQGYTEAFF
>TRBD2|TRBJ2-2|TRBV5-1|-
TGCGCCAGCACCCGGGGACTAGCGGGGAACACCGGGGAGCTGTTTTTT
CASTRGLAGNTGELFF
>-|TRBJ2-1|TRBV4-1|-
TGCGCCAGCAGCCAAGATCGCCTAGCAAACGACTACAATGAGCAGTTCTTC
CASSQDRLANDYNEQFF
>-|TRBJ2-3|TRBV5-1|-
TGCGCCAGCAGCTTGGATAGAGGGGGGGTGGATACGCAGTATTTT
CASSLDRGGVDTQYF
>TRBD1|TRBJ2-3|TRBV24-1|-
TGTGCCACCACGGACAGGTCAACAGATACGCAGTATTTT
CATTDRSTDTQYF